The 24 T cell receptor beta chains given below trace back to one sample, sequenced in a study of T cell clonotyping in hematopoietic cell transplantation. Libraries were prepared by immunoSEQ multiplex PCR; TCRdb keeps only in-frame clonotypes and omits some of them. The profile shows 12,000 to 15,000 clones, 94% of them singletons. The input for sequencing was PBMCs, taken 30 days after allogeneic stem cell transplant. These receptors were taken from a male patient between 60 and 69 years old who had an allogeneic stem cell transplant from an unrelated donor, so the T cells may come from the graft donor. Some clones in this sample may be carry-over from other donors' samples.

CDR3 DNA sequence: TGTGCCAGCGCGGGGACCGATGAAAAACTGTTTTTT. This codes for CASAGTDEKLFF. This rearrangement joins TRBV25-1 to TRBJ1-4; D is possibly TRBD1 (5 bases). CDR1 is MGHDK and CDR2 is SYGVNS in the germline V gene. This CDR3 contains 12 residues. Trimming left V 8 bases short and J 6 bases short, with 10 bases between.

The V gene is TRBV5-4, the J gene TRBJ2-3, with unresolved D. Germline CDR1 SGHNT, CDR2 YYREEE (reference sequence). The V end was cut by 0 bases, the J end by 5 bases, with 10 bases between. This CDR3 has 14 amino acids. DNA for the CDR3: TGTGCCAGCAGCTTGGGCCTTAGGGAAGATACGCAGTATTTT. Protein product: CASSLGLREDTQYF.

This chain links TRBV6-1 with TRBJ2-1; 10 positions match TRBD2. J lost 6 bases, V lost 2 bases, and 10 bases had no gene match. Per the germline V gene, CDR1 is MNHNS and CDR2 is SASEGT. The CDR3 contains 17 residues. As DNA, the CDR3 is TGTGCCAGCAGTGAAACCCTACTAGCGGGGCTAGGCAATGAGCAGTTCTTC. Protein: CASSETLLAGLGNEQFF.

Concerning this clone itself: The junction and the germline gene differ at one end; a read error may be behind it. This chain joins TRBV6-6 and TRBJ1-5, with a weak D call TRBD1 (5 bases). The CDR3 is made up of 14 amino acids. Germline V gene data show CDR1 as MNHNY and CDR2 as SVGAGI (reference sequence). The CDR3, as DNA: TGTGCCAGCAGTGACTCGGGGGGTGGGCAGCCCCAGCATTTT. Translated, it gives CASSDSGGGQPQHF.

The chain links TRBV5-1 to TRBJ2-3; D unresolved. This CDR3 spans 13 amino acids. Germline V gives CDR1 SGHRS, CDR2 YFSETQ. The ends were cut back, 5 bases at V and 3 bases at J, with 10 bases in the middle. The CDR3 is CASSWEGTDTQYF. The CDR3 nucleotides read TGCGCCAGCAGTTGGGAAGGGACAGATACGCAGTATTTT.

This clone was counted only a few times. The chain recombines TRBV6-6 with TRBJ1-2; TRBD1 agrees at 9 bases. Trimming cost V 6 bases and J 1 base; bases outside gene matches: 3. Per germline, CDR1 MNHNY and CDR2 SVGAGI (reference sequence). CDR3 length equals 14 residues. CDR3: CASRWGQGNYGYTF. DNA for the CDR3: TGTGCCAGCAGATGGGGACAGGGTAACTATGGCTACACCTTC.

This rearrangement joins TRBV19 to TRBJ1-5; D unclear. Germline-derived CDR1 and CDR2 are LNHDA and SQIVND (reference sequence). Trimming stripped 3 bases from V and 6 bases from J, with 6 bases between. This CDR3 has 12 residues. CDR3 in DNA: TGTGCCAGTAGTATGTGGGGTCAGCCCCAGCATTTT. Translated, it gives CASSMWGQPQHF.

CDR3 nucleotide sequence: TGCGCCAGCAGCCAAGAACGTGGCGGAGCTTTCTTT. Translation gives CASSQERGGAFF. This rearrangement joins TRBV4-1 to TRBJ1-1; no clear D. The CDR3 runs to 12 residues. Germline V gives CDR1 MGHRA, CDR2 YSYEKL. Trimming cost V 0 bases and J 10 bases, with 9 bases left between them.

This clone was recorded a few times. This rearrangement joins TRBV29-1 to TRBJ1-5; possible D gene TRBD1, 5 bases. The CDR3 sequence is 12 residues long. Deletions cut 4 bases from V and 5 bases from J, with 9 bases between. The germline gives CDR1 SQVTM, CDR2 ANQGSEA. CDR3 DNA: TGCAGCGTTGCAGGGCTGGATCAGCCCCAGCATTTT. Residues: CSVAGLDQPQHF.

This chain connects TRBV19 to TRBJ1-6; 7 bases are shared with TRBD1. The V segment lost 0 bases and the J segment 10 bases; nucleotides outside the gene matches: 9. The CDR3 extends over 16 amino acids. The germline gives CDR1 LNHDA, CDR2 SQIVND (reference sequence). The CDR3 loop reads CASSIDGDRVWSPLHF. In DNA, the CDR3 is TGTGCCAGTAGTATAGACGGCGACAGGGTATGGTCACCCCTCCACTTT.

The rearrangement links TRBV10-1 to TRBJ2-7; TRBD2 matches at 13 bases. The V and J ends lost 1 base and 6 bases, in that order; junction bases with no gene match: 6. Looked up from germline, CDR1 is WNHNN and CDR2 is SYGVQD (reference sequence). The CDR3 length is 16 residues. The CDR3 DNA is TGCGCCAGCAGTGAGTGGACTAGCGGGGGACGGGGCGAGCAGTACTTC. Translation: CASSEWTSGGRGEQYF.

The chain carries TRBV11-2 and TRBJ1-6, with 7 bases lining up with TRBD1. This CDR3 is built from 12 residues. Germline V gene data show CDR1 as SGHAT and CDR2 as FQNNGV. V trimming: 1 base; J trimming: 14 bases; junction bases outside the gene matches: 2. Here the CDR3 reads CASSLVDRSLHF. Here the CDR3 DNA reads TGTGCCAGCAGCTTAGTGGACAGGTCCCTCCACTTT. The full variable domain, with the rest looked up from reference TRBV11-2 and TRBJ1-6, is EAGVAQSPRYKIIEKRQSVAFWCNPISGHATLYWYQQILGQGPKLLIQFQNNGVVDDSQLPKDRFSAERLKGVDSTLKIQPAKLEDSAVYLCASSLVDRSLHFGNGTRLTVT.

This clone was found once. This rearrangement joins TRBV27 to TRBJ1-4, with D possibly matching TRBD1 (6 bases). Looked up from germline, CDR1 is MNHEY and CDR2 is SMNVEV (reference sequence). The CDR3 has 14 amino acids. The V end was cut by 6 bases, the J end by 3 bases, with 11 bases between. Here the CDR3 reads CASRLTGPNEKLFF. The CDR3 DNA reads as TGTGCCAGCAGACTAACAGGGCCTAATGAAAAACTGTTTTTT.

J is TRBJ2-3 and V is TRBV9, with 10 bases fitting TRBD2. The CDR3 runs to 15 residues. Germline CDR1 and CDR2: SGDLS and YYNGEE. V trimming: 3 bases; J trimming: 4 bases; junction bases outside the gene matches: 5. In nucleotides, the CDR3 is TGTGCCAGCAGCGCTAGCGGGAGAACGGCAGATACGCAGTATTTT. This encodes CASSASGRTADTQYF.

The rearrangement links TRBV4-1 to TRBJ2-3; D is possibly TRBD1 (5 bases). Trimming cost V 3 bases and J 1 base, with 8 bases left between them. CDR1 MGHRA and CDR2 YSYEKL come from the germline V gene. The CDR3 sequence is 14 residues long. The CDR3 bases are TGCGCCAGCAGCCAGGGGCGCGGCACAGATACGCAGTATTTT. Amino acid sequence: CASSQGRGTDTQYF.

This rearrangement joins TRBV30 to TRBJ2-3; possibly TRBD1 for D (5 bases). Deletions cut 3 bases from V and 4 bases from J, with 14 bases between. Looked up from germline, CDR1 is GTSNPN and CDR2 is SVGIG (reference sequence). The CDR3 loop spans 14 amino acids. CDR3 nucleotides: TGTGCCTGGAGCAGGGAAAATATCCCAGATACGCAGTATTTT. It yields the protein CAWSRENIPDTQYF.

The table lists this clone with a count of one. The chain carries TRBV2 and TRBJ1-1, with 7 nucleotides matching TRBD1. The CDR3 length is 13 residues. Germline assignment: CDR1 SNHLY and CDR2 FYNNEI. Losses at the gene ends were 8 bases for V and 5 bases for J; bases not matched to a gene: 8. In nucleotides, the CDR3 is TGTGCCAGCCGAGACAGGGAGGGTACTGAAGCTTTCTTT. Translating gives CASRDREGTEAFF.

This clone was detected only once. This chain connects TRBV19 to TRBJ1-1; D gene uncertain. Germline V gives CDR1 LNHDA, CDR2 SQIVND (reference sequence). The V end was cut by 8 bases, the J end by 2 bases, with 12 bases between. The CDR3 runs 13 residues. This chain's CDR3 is CASANTGNTEAFF. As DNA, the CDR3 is TGTGCCAGTGCAAACACGGGAAACACTGAAGCTTTCTTT.

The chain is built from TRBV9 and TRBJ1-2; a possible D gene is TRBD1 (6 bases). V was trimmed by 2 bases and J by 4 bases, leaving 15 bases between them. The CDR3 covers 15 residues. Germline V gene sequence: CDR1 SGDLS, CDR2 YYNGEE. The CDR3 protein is CASSVDITGPYGYTF. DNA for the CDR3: TGTGCCAGCAGCGTTGACATTACAGGGCCCTATGGCTACACCTTC.

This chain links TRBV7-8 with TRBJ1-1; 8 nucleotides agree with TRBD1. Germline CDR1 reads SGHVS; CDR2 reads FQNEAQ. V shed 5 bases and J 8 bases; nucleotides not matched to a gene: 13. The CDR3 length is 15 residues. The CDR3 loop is CASSRTGINKEEAFF. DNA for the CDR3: TGTGCCAGCAGCCGGACAGGGATCAACAAAGAAGAAGCTTTCTTT. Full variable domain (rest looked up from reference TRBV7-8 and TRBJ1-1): GAGVSQSPRYKVAKRGQDVALRCDPISGHVSLFWYQQALGQGPEFLTYFQNEAQLDKSGLPSDRFFAERPEGSVSTLKIQRTQQEDSAVYLCASSRTGINKEEAFFGQGTRLTVV.

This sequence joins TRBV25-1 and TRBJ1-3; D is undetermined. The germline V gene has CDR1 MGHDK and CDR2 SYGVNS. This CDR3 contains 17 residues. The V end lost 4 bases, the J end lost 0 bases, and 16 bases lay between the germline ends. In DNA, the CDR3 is TGTGCCAGCAGTGGGGCACCGGTCACTAGCTCTGGAAACACCATATATTTT. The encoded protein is CASSGAPVTSSGNTIYF.

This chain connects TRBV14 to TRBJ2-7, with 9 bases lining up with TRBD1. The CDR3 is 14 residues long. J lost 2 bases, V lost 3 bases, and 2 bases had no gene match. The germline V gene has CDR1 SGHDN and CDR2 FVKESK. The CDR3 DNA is TGTGCCAGCAGCCAGGGGACAGGGCCCTACGAGCAGTACTTC. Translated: CASSQGTGPYEQYF.

CDR3 nucleotide sequence: TGCGCCAGCAGTGAGTCGGGGTTCGGGAATGAGCAGTTCTTC. It codes for CASSESGFGNEQFF. The chain joins TRBV10-1 to TRBJ2-1, with no clear D. Trimming shortened V by 0 bases and J by 7 bases, and 10 bases separated the two germline ends. The CDR3 length is 14 residues. Germline V gene sequence: CDR1 WNHNN, CDR2 SYGVQD (reference sequence).

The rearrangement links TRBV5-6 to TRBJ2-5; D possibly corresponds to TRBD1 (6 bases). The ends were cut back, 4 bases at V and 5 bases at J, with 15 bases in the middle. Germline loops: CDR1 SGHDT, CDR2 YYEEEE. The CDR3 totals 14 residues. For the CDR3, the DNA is TGTGCCAGCAGCGGGGGCTGGGGACGCGAGACCCAGTACTTC. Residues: CASSGGWGRETQYF.